This T cell receptor (beta chain) was recovered during a study of blood T cell repertoires in COVID-19. Study information: Spain, Italy and the United States supplied samples that represented acute and convalescent COVID-19.

Using immunoSEQ multiplex PCR, the repertoire was profiled, and TCRdb retains in-frame clones only, with some absent. The repertoire includes more than 200,000 clones, about 87% of them detected once, and under 2% sits in the top ten. J was trimmed by 2 bases and V by 5 bases; bases with no gene match: 8. This CDR3 spans 15 amino acids. The germline CDR1 and CDR2 sequences are SGHVS and FNYEAQ. This chain uses TRBV7-6 with TRBJ2-7; 8 positions agree with TRBD1. What was sequenced was peripheral blood. This receptor was obtained from a man in his 70s with acute or convalescent COVID-19. The CDR3 DNA reads as TGTGCCAGCAGCCACCGGGACAGGTTTCCCTACGAGCAGTACTTC. Translation: CASSHRDRFPYEQYF.